This entry lists 23 T cell receptor beta chains sequenced from one sample in a study of cytomegalovirus exposure and HLA in healthy donors (dated by TCRdb to the late 2010s). Library generation was performed with the immunoSEQ multiplex PCR assay. For the multiplex PCR, a mixture combining 60 forward primers for TCR Vbeta segments and 13 reverse primers for TCR Jbeta segments was used. Entries here come from immuneACCESS through TCRdb and include only in-frame sequences with V and J called. Some clones fail to appear in such tables; in the studies checked, an unresolved V gene covers under half of the shortfall, and the cause of the remainder is unknown. The sample contains roughly 120,000 clones, about four fifths of them found a single time. The ten largest clonotypes hold about a fifth of the sample. The sample consisted of PBMCs. Receptor source: a man in his thirties or forties in good health and CMV-seropositive.

In its sample, this clone was seen a few times. This chain uses TRBV11-3 with TRBJ2-2; TRBD2 is a possible D gene (5 bases). This CDR3 region has 15 residues. Germline V gene sequence: CDR1 SGHNT, CDR2 YENEEA. The ends were cut back, 4 bases at V and 5 bases at J, with 14 bases in the middle. Here the CDR3 reads CASSSAPGDTGELFF. In DNA form, the CDR3 reads TGTGCCAGCAGCTCAGCCCCCGGGGATACCGGGGAGCTGTTTTTT.

In DNA form, the CDR3 reads TGTGCCAGTAGTATGCCCAGGGAGGGCACTGAAGCTTTCTTT. Residues: CASSMPREGTEAFF. The J gene is TRBJ1-1, the V gene TRBV19; possible D gene TRBD1, 5 bases. V lost 3 bases, J lost 4 bases, and 12 bases lay in between. The CDR3 has 14 residues. CDR1 is LNHDA and CDR2 is SQIVND in the germline V gene (reference sequence).

The chain is built from TRBV10-3 and TRBJ1-1; TRBD1 aligns across 8 bases. The length of the CDR3 is 14 residues. Germline assignment: CDR1 ENHRY and CDR2 SYGVKD. V trimming: 10 bases; J trimming: 5 bases; junction bases outside the gene matches: 12. CDR3 protein: CATRDLQGDTEAFF. Written as DNA, the CDR3 is TGTGCCACCCGCGACCTACAGGGGGATACTGAAGCTTTCTTT.

V usage is TRBV5-1 and J usage is TRBJ2-4, with TRBD1 matching 9 bases. This CDR3 is built from 16 residues. V shed 4 bases, J shed 5 bases, and the junction held 10 bases outside the gene matches. The germline gives CDR1 SGHRS, CDR2 YFSETQ. CDR3 coding DNA: TGCGCCAGCAGCCCCGGGACAGGGATGAAGGAAAACATTCAGTACTTC. Its translation is CASSPGTGMKENIQYF.

The J gene is TRBJ1-2, the V gene TRBV15; D unresolved. CDR3 length equals 14 residues. Germline assignment: CDR1 LNHNV and CDR2 YYDKDF (reference sequence). Trimming pared 1 base from V and 4 bases from J, leaving 10 bases between. The CDR3 here is CATSRGGGFYGYTF. CDR3 coding DNA: TGTGCCACCAGCAGAGGAGGAGGGTTCTATGGCTACACCTTC.

The J gene is TRBJ2-2, the V gene TRBV4-1; TRBD2 aligns across 9 bases. The germline V gene encodes CDR1 MGHRA and CDR2 YSYEKL. The CDR3 spans 19 residues. The V gene end was trimmed by 0 bases and the J gene end by 0 bases; junction bases not matched to a gene: 8. The DNA for the CDR3 is TGCGCCAGCAGCCAAGAAGGGCCAGCGGGAGGATCGAACACCGGGGAGCTGTTTTTT. It encodes CASSQEGPAGGSNTGELFF.

The chain is built from TRBV2 and TRBJ1-4, with D possibly being TRBD1 (6 bases). CDR1 and CDR2 (germline): SNHLY, FYNNEI. With 1 base removed from V and 4 bases from J, the gap between germline ends came to 7 bases. CDR3 size: 14 residues. Here the CDR3 DNA reads TGTGCCAGCAGTGAAGGGACAGTTAATGAAAAACTGTTTTTT. It yields the protein CASSEGTVNEKLFF.

V and J are TRBV27 and TRBJ2-6, with D perhaps matching TRBD1 (5 bases). The CDR3 is 15 amino acids. V lost 5 bases, J lost 0 bases, and 8 bases lay in between. The germline CDR1 and CDR2 sequences are MNHEY and SMNVEV (reference sequence). CDR3 sequence reads: CASSLDSSGANVLTF. The CDR3 coding sequence is TGTGCCAGCAGTCTCGACAGCTCTGGGGCCAACGTCCTGACTTTC.

This chain links TRBV6-6 with TRBJ2-1; tentative D call: TRBD2 (6 bases). The CDR3 runs to 14 residues. Per germline, CDR1 MNHNY and CDR2 SVGAGI (reference sequence). Trimming cost V 5 bases and J 7 bases, with 15 bases left between them. The CDR3 loop reads CASSIGGPGNEQFF. CDR3 nucleotides: TGTGCCAGCAGTATCGGGGGACCAGGGAATGAGCAGTTCTTC.

The chain is built from TRBV10-3 and TRBJ2-1; 9 positions match TRBD2. Germline values: CDR1 ENHRY, CDR2 SYGVKD. The trim removed 6 bases at V and 6 bases at J, leaving 9 bases unmatched. This CDR3 region has 15 residues. The CDR3 coding sequence is TGTGCCATCAGCACCTTGGGCGGGGGGGTCAATGAGCAGTTCTTC. The encoded protein is CAISTLGGGVNEQFF.

The chain employs TRBV6-1 and TRBJ1-6; D gene unclear. Per the germline V gene, CDR1 is MNHNS and CDR2 is SASEGT. This CDR3 is built from 17 residues. The V and J ends lost 3 bases and 6 bases respectively, with 18 bases between them. Here the CDR3 DNA reads TGTGCCAGCAGTGATATTCAATACCGGGAGAGTAATTCACCCCTCCACTTT. Translated, it gives CASSDIQYRESNSPLHF.

The chain combines TRBV5-6 with TRBJ2-7; maybe TRBD2 (7 bases). CDR1 and CDR2 (germline): SGHDT, YYEEEE. Between the trimmed V and J ends, which lost 7 bases and 3 bases, there was a span of 20 bases. CDR3 length: 15 residues. CDR3 coding DNA: TGTGCCAGCCAAGCTAATCCGGGGGGCGGCTACGAGCAGTACTTC. It encodes CASQANPGGGYEQYF. Complete variable domain (other parts from reference TRBV5-6 and TRBJ2-7): DAGVTQSPTHLIKTRGQQVTLRCSPKSGHDTVSWYQQALGQGPQFIFQYYEEEERQRGNFPDRFSGHQFPNYSSELNVNALLLGDSALYLCASQANPGGGYEQYFGPGTRLTVT.

The chain employs TRBV29-1 and TRBJ2-1; perhaps TRBD2 as D (5 bases). V was pared by 3 bases and J by 8 bases, with 8 bases between. The germline V gene encodes CDR1 SQVTM and CDR2 ANQGSEA. The CDR3 runs to 11 residues. Written as DNA, the CDR3 is TGCAGCGTTGATCCTAGCTATGAGCAGTTCTTC. It translates to CSVDPSYEQFF.

This clone was counted a few times. The J gene is TRBJ2-1, the V gene TRBV4-1, with 7 bases that match TRBD2. V gave up 1 base and J gave up 7 bases; unmatched junction bases: 7. Germline V gene sequence: CDR1 MGHRA, CDR2 YSYEKL. CDR3 size: 15 residues. CDR3 nucleotides: TGCGCCAGCAGCCAAGGGTGGGGGGGGATTAATGAGCAGTTCTTC. This gives the protein CASSQGWGGINEQFF.

The chain recombines TRBV27 with TRBJ2-3; D might be TRBD2 (6 bases). The CDR3 covers 15 residues. Trimming removed 8 bases at V and 1 base at J, with 16 bases between. Per germline, CDR1 MNHEY and CDR2 SMNVEV (reference sequence). The DNA of the CDR3 is TGTGCCAGCGTCCCCCGGAGGGAGGGCACAGATACGCAGTATTTT. It is translated as CASVPRREGTDTQYF.

The rearrangement joins TRBV19 to TRBJ1-5; D may be TRBD1 (5 bases). Deletions cut 4 bases from V and 6 bases from J, with 10 bases between. Germline V gene sequence: CDR1 LNHDA, CDR2 SQIVND (reference sequence). The CDR3 totals 13 residues. This CDR3 reads CASSTSGGQPQHF. CDR3 in DNA: TGTGCCAGTAGTACCTCGGGGGGTCAGCCCCAGCATTTT.

A remark on this clone: Different DNA sequences within this sample yield the same CDR3. The rearrangement uses TRBV5-4 and TRBJ2-3; D call uncertain. Between the trimmed V and J ends, which lost 4 bases and 4 bases, there was a span of 10 bases. The CDR3 is made up of 13 amino acids. Germline CDR1 is SGHNT and CDR2 is YYREEE (reference sequence). The CDR3 reads CASSLNTPDTQYF. The CDR3 DNA follows: TGTGCCAGCAGCCTCAACACACCAGATACGCAGTATTTT. Full variable domain (outside the CDR3, taken from reference TRBV5-4 and TRBJ2-3): ETGVTQSPTHLIKTRGQQVTLRCSSQSGHNTVSWYQQALGQGPQFIFQYYREEENGRGNFPPRFSGLQFPNYSSELNVNALELDDSALYLCASSLNTPDTQYFGPGTRLTVL.

The V call is TRBV13, the J call TRBJ2-1; 7 bases agree with TRBD2. The CDR3 covers 16 residues. Germline V gene sequence: CDR1 PRHDT, CDR2 FYEKMQ (reference sequence). The ends lost 2 bases at V and 3 bases at J; junction bases unmatched: 7. DNA for the CDR3: TGTGCCAGCAGCTTATTGCCTAGCGGATACTACAATGAGCAGTTCTTC. This encodes CASSLLPSGYYNEQFF.

V and J are TRBV2 and TRBJ2-3; 7 positions match TRBD1. The CDR3 has 15 amino acids. V gave up 3 bases and J gave up 1 base; unmatched junction bases: 4. Germline V gene sequence: CDR1 SNHLY, CDR2 FYNNEI. The CDR3 is CASSERGHGTDTQYF. Written as DNA, the CDR3 is TGTGCCAGCAGTGAGAGGGGGCACGGCACAGATACGCAGTATTTT.

The chain has TRBV30 and TRBJ1-2, with 9 bases aligning to TRBD1. Germline loops: CDR1 GTSNPN, CDR2 SVGIG (reference sequence). J gave up 0 bases and V 5 bases, and 10 bases lay outside the gene matches. The CDR3 is 16 amino acids. CDR3 loop: CAWAGTGFNANYGYTF. DNA for the CDR3: TGTGCCTGGGCCGGGACAGGGTTTAATGCTAACTATGGCTACACCTTC. The whole variable domain, remainder taken from reference TRBV30 and TRBJ1-2, is SQTIHQWPATLVQPVGSPLSLECTVEGTSNPNLYWYRQAAGRGLQLLFYSVGIGQISSEVPQNLSASRPQDRQFILSSKKLLLSDSGFYLCAWAGTGFNANYGYTFGSGTRLTVV.

This clone was counted a few times. The V gene is TRBV7-8, the J gene TRBJ1-2, with 7 bases aligning to TRBD1. CDR3 length: 16 amino acids. CDR1 SGHVS and CDR2 FQNEAQ come from the germline V gene. Losses at the gene ends were 3 bases for V and 4 bases for J; bases not matched to a gene: 11. CDR3 sequence: CASSFGGGQDFYGYTF. CDR3 in DNA: TGTGCCAGCAGCTTTGGCGGTGGACAGGACTTCTATGGCTACACCTTC.

The V and J genes are TRBV2 and TRBJ2-2, with 14 bases matching TRBD2. J was trimmed by 4 bases and V by 6 bases; bases with no gene match: 4. Germline V gene lookup returns CDR1 SNHLY and CDR2 FYNNEI. The CDR3 loop spans 16 amino acids. CDR3 sequence reads: CASRTSGRARTGELFF. In DNA, the CDR3 is TGTGCCAGCAGGACTAGCGGGAGGGCCCGCACCGGGGAGCTGTTTTTT.

The V and J genes are TRBV7-9 and TRBJ1-1, with 10 bases fitting TRBD1. Germline assignment: CDR1 SEHNR and CDR2 FQNEAQ (reference sequence). The CDR3 consists of 16 residues. The CDR3 sequence: CSTGTGTGVANTEAFF. CDR3 bases: TGTTCCACCGGTACCGGGACAGGGGTTGCGAACACTGAAGCTTTCTTT.